These 27 T cell receptor beta chains were sequenced from one sample in a study of T cell responses to AZD1222 COVID-19 vaccine. TCRdb's copy holds only in-frame clones and misses some; the assay was immunoSEQ multiplex PCR. The profile shows tens of thousands of clones, 80% to 90% of them singletons. The sample in question was peripheral blood, obtained 28 days after the second AZD1222 dose. The receptor set was obtained from an adult who received the AZD1222 COVID-19 vaccine.

This chain joins TRBV7-6 and TRBJ2-3; unclear D gene. The CDR3 contains 15 residues. V was shortened by 5 bases and J by 0 bases, with 12 bases between the two germline ends. CDR1 is SGHVS and CDR2 is FNYEAQ in the germline V gene. This CDR3 reads CASSLSPFSTDTQYF. DNA for the CDR3: TGTGCCAGCAGCCTCTCCCCTTTTAGCACAGATACGCAGTATTTT.

This clone was observed a handful of times. The chain uses TRBV4-2 and TRBJ2-2; D unresolved. V gave up 2 bases and J gave up 5 bases, with 12 bases separating them. Germline CDR1 LGHNA, CDR2 YNFKEQ. This CDR3 has 15 residues. This CDR3 reads CASSQNPPGTGELFF. DNA for the CDR3: TGTGCCAGCAGCCAAAACCCCCCGGGTACCGGGGAGCTGTTTTTT.

This chain links TRBV20-1 with TRBJ2-5, with 7 bases matching TRBD2. Losses at the gene ends were 4 bases for V and 1 base for J; bases not matched to a gene: 6. Germline V CDR1 and CDR2: DFQATT, SNEGSKA (reference sequence). This CDR3 region has 14 residues. CDR3 loop: CSAIDGGGQETQYF. CDR3 coding DNA: TGCAGTGCTATTGATGGGGGGGGCCAAGAGACCCAGTACTTC.

This rearrangement joins TRBV10-3 to TRBJ2-3; TRBD1 is a possible D gene (5 bases). The CDR3 spans 16 residues. Trimming shortened V by 4 bases and J by 0 bases, and 14 bases separated the two germline ends. Germline lookup yields CDR1 ENHRY and CDR2 SYGVKD. CDR3 amino acids: CAISGRGPFSTDTQYF. Here the CDR3 DNA reads TGTGCCATCAGTGGTAGGGGCCCCTTTAGCACAGATACGCAGTATTTT.

The V gene is TRBV2, the J gene TRBJ1-1; no clear D gene. Between the trimmed V and J ends, which lost 4 bases and 9 bases, there was a span of 9 bases. The CDR3 runs 11 residues. Germline V lookup: CDR1 SNHLY, CDR2 FYNNEI. The CDR3 DNA reads as TGTGCCAGCAGTGTCGAGCCGAAAGCTTTCTTT. Its translation is CASSVEPKAFF.

The rearrangement joins TRBV9 to TRBJ1-6, with D tentatively TRBD1 (5 bases). The germline gives CDR1 SGDLS, CDR2 YYNGEE. V lost 2 bases, J lost 4 bases, and 10 bases lay in between. This CDR3 is 15 amino acids long. The CDR3 reads CASSVGPGYNSPLHF. CDR3 coding DNA: TGTGCCAGCAGCGTCGGGCCAGGGTATAATTCACCCCTCCACTTT. Full variable domain (rest looked up from reference TRBV9 and TRBJ1-6): DSGVTQTPKHLITATGQRVTLRCSPRSGDLSVYWYQQSLDQGLQFLIQYYNGEERAKGNILERFSAQQFPDLHSELNLSSLELGDSALYFCASSVGPGYNSPLHFGNGTRLTVT.

The DNA for the CDR3 is TGTGCCAGCAGTTTATTACGTGGGAACACCATATATTTT. Protein: CASSLLRGNTIYF. The rearrangement uses TRBV27 and TRBJ1-3; D uncertain. The ends were cut back, 1 base at V and 7 bases at J, with 8 bases in the middle. This CDR3 is built from 13 residues. Germline CDR1 MNHEY, CDR2 SMNVEV (reference sequence).

The V gene is TRBV21-1, the J gene TRBJ1-6; the table names TRBD1, a call not compared with the DNA. TRBV21-1 is classified as a pseudogene. CDR3 length: 15 amino acids. The CDR3 nucleotides are TGTGCCAGCAGTACCCCAGGGCCAGCTAATTCACCCCTCCACTTT. Encoded protein: CASSTPGPANSPLHF.

The chain carries TRBV2 and TRBJ1-5, with TRBD1 as a possible D gene (5 bases). The germline CDR1 and CDR2 sequences are SNHLY and FYNNEI. The CDR3 sequence is 14 residues long. The V gene lost 6 bases and the J gene lost 2 bases, with 11 bases spanning the gap. CDR3 bases: TGTGCCAGCAGAGGGGTGTCGGGCAATCAGCCCCAGCATTTT. Amino acids: CASRGVSGNQPQHF.

The rearrangement joins TRBV9 to TRBJ2-2; no clear D. The germline V and J ends were trimmed by 3 bases and 5 bases, with 2 bases remaining between them. The CDR3 extends over 11 amino acids. Germline-derived CDR1 and CDR2 are SGDLS and YYNGEE. The CDR3, as DNA: TGTGCCAGCAGCGGAACCGGGGAGCTGTTTTTT. Translating gives CASSGTGELFF.

V usage is TRBV6-5 and J usage is TRBJ1-1, with D perhaps matching TRBD1 (6 bases). This CDR3 has 14 amino acids. Germline assignment: CDR1 MNHEY and CDR2 SVGAGI. Deletions cut 2 bases from V and 1 base from J, with 8 bases between. The CDR3 nucleotides read TGTGCCAGCAGTTACCAGGGGACGAACACTGAAGCTTTCTTT. Translating gives CASSYQGTNTEAFF.

The chain carries TRBV28 and TRBJ1-5; D perhaps matches TRBD1 (5 bases). The V gene lost 6 bases and the J gene lost 3 bases, with 18 bases spanning the gap. CDR3 length equals 16 residues. Germline V gene lookup returns CDR1 MDHEN and CDR2 SYDVKM. Here the CDR3 reads CASRNTLQGNNQPQHF. The CDR3 DNA reads TGTGCCAGCAGAAACACCCTTCAGGGTAACAATCAGCCCCAGCATTTT.

This clone was seen once. The J gene is TRBJ2-7, the V gene TRBV12-3 or TRBV12-4; a weak D match, TRBD2 (5 bases). The CDR3 is made up of 11 amino acids. Trimming took off 8 bases at V and 4 bases at J, with 9 bases between the two ends. The CDR3 loop reads CASRGPYEQYF. The DNA of the CDR3 is TGTGCCAGCCGAGGGCCTTACGAGCAGTACTTC.

This clone was picked up a small number of times. The chain employs TRBV10-3 and TRBJ2-2, with a weak D call TRBD1 (6 bases). This CDR3 is 19 amino acids long. The germline V and J ends were trimmed by 1 base and 1 base, with 19 bases remaining between them. CDR1 and CDR2 from the germline V gene are ENHRY and SYGVKD. The CDR3 loop reads CAISEYARGRGLNTGELFF. The CDR3 DNA reads as TGTGCCATCAGTGAGTACGCCCGGGGCAGGGGATTGAACACCGGGGAGCTGTTTTTT.

Only one count was recorded for this clone. The chain couples TRBV4-1 to TRBJ2-3, with 12 bases fitting TRBD2. Germline V gene data show CDR1 as MGHRA and CDR2 as YSYEKL. The CDR3 is 18 residues long. V lost 1 base and J lost 2; bases outside the gene matches: 7. CDR3 nucleotides: TGCGCCAGCAGCCAAGTGCGCGGACTAGCGGGGATCACAGATACGCAGTATTTT. This translates into CASSQVRGLAGITDTQYF.

This chain uses TRBV6-1 with TRBJ1-2, with D hard to call. Germline V CDR1 and CDR2: MNHNS, SASEGT. Trimming took 0 bases from V and 8 from J, leaving 16 bases between them. The CDR3 totals 15 residues. CDR3 sequence reads: CASSEAPQRERGYTF. The CDR3 bases are TGTGCCAGCAGTGAAGCGCCCCAAAGGGAACGAGGCTACACCTTC.

The chain uses TRBV28 and TRBJ1-1; 7 bases fit TRBD1. This CDR3 comprises 13 residues. Looked up from germline, CDR1 is MDHEN and CDR2 is SYDVKM. Trimming at V came to 8 bases and at J to 5 bases, leaving 8 bases not matched to a gene. The CDR3 region is CASRGQLETEAFF. CDR3 nucleotide sequence: TGTGCCAGCCGGGGACAGTTAGAAACTGAAGCTTTCTTT.

The rearrangement uses TRBV24-1 and TRBJ1-2; D not certain. V was cut by 0 bases and J by 7 bases, with 5 bases left in between. Per germline, CDR1 KGHDR and CDR2 SFDVKD. The CDR3 runs to 12 residues. DNA for the CDR3: TGTGCCACCAGTGATTTGAGGGTTGGCTACACCTTC. Translated: CATSDLRVGYTF.

This chain links TRBV11-3 with TRBJ2-5; 8 bases map to TRBD1. After removal of 4 bases from V and 0 bases from J, the junction contained 4 bases not matched to a gene. CDR1 is SGHNT and CDR2 is YENEEA in the germline V gene. The CDR3 extends over 15 amino acids. In nucleotides, the CDR3 is TGTGCCAGCAGCTCAGGACAGGGCTACCAAGAGACCCAGTACTTC. Translated: CASSSGQGYQETQYF.

The rearrangement links TRBV12-3 or TRBV12-4 to TRBJ1-3; D not resolved. The V and J ends lost 4 bases and 4 bases respectively, with 2 bases between them. The CDR3 runs to 11 residues. The DNA of the CDR3 is TGTGCCAGCAGTTACGGAAACACCATATATTTT. It encodes CASSYGNTIYF.

This chain links TRBV6-2 or TRBV6-3 with TRBJ2-4; perhaps TRBD1 as D (5 bases). Trimming pared 2 bases from V and 6 bases from J, leaving 11 bases between. The CDR3 is made up of 14 amino acids. Germline V gives CDR1 MNHEY, CDR2 SVGEGT. The CDR3 loop is CASSYARQINIQYF. The DNA for the CDR3 is TGTGCCAGCAGTTACGCCCGACAGATAAACATTCAGTACTTC.

This clone is a singleton in its sample. V and J are TRBV19 and TRBJ1-3; 9 positions agree with TRBD1. Germline values: CDR1 LNHDA, CDR2 SQIVND (reference sequence). The CDR3 contains 17 residues. Trimming removed 6 bases from V and 0 bases from J; junction bases left unmatched: 9. CDR3 amino acids: CASSTSLDRGSGNTIYF. DNA for the CDR3: TGTGCCAGTAGCACGTCCTTGGACAGGGGCTCTGGAAACACCATATATTTT.

The V and J genes are TRBV7-9 and TRBJ1-2, with a tentative D call TRBD1 (5 bases). There are 11 residues in the CDR3. Germline V gene data show CDR1 as SEHNR and CDR2 as FQNEAQ (reference sequence). Trimming cost V 1 base and J 12 bases, with 9 bases left between them. The CDR3 DNA is TGTGCCAGCAGCTTAGGACAGTTGAACACCTTC. It yields the protein CASSLGQLNTF.

The chain carries TRBV7-3 and TRBJ1-1; 7 bases line up with TRBD1. Germline CDR1 reads SGHTA; CDR2 reads FQGTGA. The CDR3 has 14 amino acids. With 2 bases clipped from V and 4 bases from J, the junction kept 4 bases outside the gene matches. The CDR3 spells CASSLYAGGTEAFF. DNA of the CDR3: TGTGCCAGCAGCTTATACGCAGGGGGCACTGAAGCTTTCTTT.

The chain couples TRBV2 to TRBJ1-1; D is uncertain. V lost 7 bases and J lost 1, with 4 bases in between. The CDR3 is made up of 11 amino acids. Germline V lookup: CDR1 SNHLY, CDR2 FYNNEI. The CDR3 loop reads CASTGNTEAFF. The CDR3 DNA is TGTGCCAGCACAGGGAACACTGAAGCTTTCTTT. Looking up the rest from reference TRBV2 and TRBJ1-1 gives the full variable domain: EPEVTQTPSHQVTQMGQEVILRCVPISNHLYFYWYRQILGQKVEFLVSFYNNEISEKSEIFDDQFSVERPDGSNFTLKIRSTKLEDSAMYFCASTGNTEAFFGQGTRLTVV.

The chain is built from TRBV25-1 and TRBJ2-3; D possibly corresponds to TRBD2 (5 bases). The CDR3 has 15 amino acids. The germline CDR1 and CDR2 sequences are MGHDK and SYGVNS. V was cut by 2 bases and J by 5 bases, with 14 bases left in between. This CDR3 is CASSERRGWVDTQYF. The CDR3 DNA reads as TGTGCCAGCAGTGAACGGAGAGGGTGGGTAGATACGCAGTATTTT.

The chain joins TRBV28 to TRBJ1-5; D might be TRBD1 (6 bases). Per the germline V gene, CDR1 is MDHEN and CDR2 is SYDVKM. With 6 bases removed from V and 0 bases from J, the gap between germline ends came to 21 bases. The length of the CDR3 is 18 residues. The CDR3 DNA follows: TGTGCCAGCAGCCCCAGCCGGGGGCTGGGATCTAGCAATCAGCCCCAGCATTTT. Translated: CASSPSRGLGSSNQPQHF.